This T cell receptor (beta chain) was retrieved from a study of HIV-infected patients and healthy controls. About the research overall: In about 90% of the 16 patients, CD4 counts climbed slightly after three months but remained subnormal. Points from the study as a whole: The study did not determine the donors' HLA types.

Reverse transcription used 450 to 650 ng RNA and constant-region primers for alpha and beta. Each of the alpha and beta chains got its own library through chain-specific third strand synthesis with indices. A short first PCR added P5 and P7 adapter elements and a second index. Via MiXCR, TCRdb re-called the 5' RACE reads, giving one row per CDR3 protein. The sample consists of approximately 7,700 distinct CDR3 sequences, 5% to 6.5% of them appearing once. This clonotype was observed at least ten times. Its antigen is undetermined. Germline CDR1 LGHDT, CDR2 YNNKEL (reference sequence). The CDR3 totals 13 residues. Trimming took 0 bases from V and 4 from J, leaving 5 bases between them. All unsorted peripheral T cells were captured because whole blood was used without fractionation. Enrolled donors were untreated HIV-infected adults about to begin antiretroviral therapy.

This clonotype was obtained from an adult with HIV infection. Sequenced material: blood, taken before antiretroviral therapy. V is TRBV3-1 and J is TRBJ2-3, with D hard to call. The CDR3 sequence: CASSQDLADTQYF. CDR3 sequence (DNA): TGTGCCAGCAGCCAAGATCTCGCAGATACGCAGTATTTT.